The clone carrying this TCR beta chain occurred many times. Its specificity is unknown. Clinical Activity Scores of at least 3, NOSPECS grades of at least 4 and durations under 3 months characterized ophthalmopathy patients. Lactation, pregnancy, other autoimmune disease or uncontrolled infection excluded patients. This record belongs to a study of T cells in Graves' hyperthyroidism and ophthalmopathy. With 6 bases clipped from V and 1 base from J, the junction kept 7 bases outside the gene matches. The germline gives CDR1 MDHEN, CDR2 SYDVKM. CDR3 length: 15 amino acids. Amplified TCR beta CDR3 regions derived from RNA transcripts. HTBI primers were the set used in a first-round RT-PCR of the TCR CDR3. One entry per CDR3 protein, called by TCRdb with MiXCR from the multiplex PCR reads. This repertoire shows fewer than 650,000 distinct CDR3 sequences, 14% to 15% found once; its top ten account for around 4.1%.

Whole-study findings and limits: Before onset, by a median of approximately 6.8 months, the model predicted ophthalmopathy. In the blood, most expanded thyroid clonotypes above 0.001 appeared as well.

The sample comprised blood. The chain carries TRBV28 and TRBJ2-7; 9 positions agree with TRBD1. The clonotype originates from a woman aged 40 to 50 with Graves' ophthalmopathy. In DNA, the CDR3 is TGTGCCAGCAGGTTGGGACAGGGCATATCCTACGAGCAGTACTTC. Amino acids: CASRLGQGISYEQYF.